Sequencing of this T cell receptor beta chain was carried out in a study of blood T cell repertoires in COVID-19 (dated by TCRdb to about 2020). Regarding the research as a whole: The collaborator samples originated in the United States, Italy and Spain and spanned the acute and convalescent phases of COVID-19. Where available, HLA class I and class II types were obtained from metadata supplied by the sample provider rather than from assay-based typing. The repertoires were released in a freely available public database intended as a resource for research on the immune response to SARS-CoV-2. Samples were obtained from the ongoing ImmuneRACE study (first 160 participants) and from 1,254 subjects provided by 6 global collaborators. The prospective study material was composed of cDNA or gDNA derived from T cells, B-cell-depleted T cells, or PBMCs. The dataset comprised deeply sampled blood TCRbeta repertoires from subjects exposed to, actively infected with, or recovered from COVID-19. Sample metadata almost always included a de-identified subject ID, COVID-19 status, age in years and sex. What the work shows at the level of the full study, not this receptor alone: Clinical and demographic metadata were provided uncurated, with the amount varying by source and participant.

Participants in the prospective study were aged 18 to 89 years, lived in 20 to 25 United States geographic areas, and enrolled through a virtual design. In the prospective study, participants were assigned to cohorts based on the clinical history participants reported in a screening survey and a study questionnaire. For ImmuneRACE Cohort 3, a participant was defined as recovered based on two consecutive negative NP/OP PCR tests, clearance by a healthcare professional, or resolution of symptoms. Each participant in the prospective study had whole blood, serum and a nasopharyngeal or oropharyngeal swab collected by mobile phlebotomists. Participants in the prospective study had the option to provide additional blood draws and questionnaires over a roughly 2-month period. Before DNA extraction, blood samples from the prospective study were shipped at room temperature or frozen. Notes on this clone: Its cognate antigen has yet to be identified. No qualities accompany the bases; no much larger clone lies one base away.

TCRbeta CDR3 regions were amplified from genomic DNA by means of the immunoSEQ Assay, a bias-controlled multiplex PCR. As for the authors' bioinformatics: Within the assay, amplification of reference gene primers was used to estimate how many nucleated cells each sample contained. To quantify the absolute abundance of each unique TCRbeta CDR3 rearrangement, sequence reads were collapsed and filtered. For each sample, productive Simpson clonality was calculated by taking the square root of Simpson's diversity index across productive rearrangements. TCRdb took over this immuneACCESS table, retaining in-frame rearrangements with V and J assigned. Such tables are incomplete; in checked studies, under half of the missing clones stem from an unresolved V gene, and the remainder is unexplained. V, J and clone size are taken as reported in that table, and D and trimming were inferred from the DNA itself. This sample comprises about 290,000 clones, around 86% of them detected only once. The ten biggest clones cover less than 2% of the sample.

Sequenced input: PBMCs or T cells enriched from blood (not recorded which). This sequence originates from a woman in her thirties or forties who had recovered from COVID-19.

CDR3 sequence: CASSEYTRDPYEQYF. The nucleotide sequence reads TGTGCCAGCAGTGAATATACGCGGGACCCCTACGAGCAGTACTTC. Here the chain combines TRBV25-1 and TRBJ2-7; TRBD2 is a weak D gene call, 6 bases matching. CDR1 and CDR2 are drawn from the germline V gene: MGHDK, SYGVNS. From the cysteine through the phenylalanine, the CDR3 covers 15 amino acids. Only CDR3 DNA remains: 45 bases, in frame from the first base. Trimming at the junction amounts to 0 bases on V and 2 bases on J, and the germline ends lie 11 bases apart.